What follows describes a single T cell receptor (beta chain). The antigen remains undetermined. Repertoires were generated with immunoSEQ multiplex PCR, while TCRdb's copy carries only in-frame clones and drops some. The table lists fewer than 400,000 clones, over 60% of them singletons. This entry belongs to a study of cytotoxic CD8 clonotypes in ibrutinib-treated CLL. About the research overall: Productive templates per sample averaged nearly 260,000; productive rearrangements, some 99,000. Regarding the study as a whole: Clonality grew at ibrutinib response; at progression, it decreased back toward baseline. Public clonotypes showed up rarely, and on treatment they shrank or held steady. At baseline, clonality was higher than in age-matched healthy donors and correlated with CD8+ counts.

J lost 5 bases, V lost 5 bases, and 6 bases had no gene match. Germline V gene data show CDR1 as MNHEY and CDR2 as SMNVEV (reference sequence). This CDR3 is built from 15 residues. This sample comprised PBMCs, obtained after 36 months of ibrutinib treatment. The rearrangement links TRBV27 to TRBJ1-4, with 9 nucleotides matching TRBD1. This TCR came from a human donor with chronic lymphocytic leukemia. CDR3: CASSQTGTGNEKLFF. CDR3 DNA: TGTGCCAGCAGTCAAACCGGGACAGGGAATGAAAAACTGTTTTTT. The full variable domain, with the rest looked up from reference TRBV27 and TRBJ1-4, is EAQVTQNPRYLITVTGKKLTVTCSQNMNHEYMSWYRQDPGLGLRQIYYSMNVEVTDKGDVPEGYKVSRKEKRNFPLILESPSPNQTSLYFCASSQTGTGNEKLFFGSGTQLSVL.